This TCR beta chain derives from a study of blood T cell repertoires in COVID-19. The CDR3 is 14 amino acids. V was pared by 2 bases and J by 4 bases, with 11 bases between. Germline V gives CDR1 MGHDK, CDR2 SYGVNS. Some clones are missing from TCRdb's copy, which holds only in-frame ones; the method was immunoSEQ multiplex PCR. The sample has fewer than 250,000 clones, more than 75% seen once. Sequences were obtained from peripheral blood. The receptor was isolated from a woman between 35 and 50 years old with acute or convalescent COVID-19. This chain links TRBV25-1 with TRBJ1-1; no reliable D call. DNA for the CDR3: TGTGCCAGCAGTGAAGGGGAGGGTTTCACTGAAGCTTTCTTT. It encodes CASSEGEGFTEAFF.